Shown below are 3 T cell receptor beta chains from a single sample sequenced in a study of blood T cell repertoires in COVID-19. Assay: immunoSEQ multiplex PCR; the TCRdb copy retains only in-frame clones and omits some. The sample includes about 310,000 clones, around nine tenths of them seen just once. Sequenced sample: PBMCs or T cells enriched from blood (not recorded which). These receptors originate from a man aged 60 to 69 who had recovered from COVID-19.

The chain links TRBV19 to TRBJ2-6; D is unclear. This CDR3 has 16 residues. Between the trimmed V and J ends, which lost 3 bases and 2 bases, there was a span of 11 bases. In germline, CDR1 is LNHDA, CDR2 SQIVND (reference sequence). CDR3 sequence (DNA): TGTGCCAGTAGTATCCAGGCGACGGCTGGGGCCAACGTCCTGACTTTC. Amino acid sequence: CASSIQATAGANVLTF.

The chain links TRBV14 to TRBJ2-7; 7 bases map to TRBD1. The CDR3 contains 14 residues. V shed 3 bases and J 4 bases; nucleotides not matched to a gene: 6. The V gene's germline CDR1 is SGHDN and CDR2 FVKESK. For the CDR3, the DNA is TGTGCCAGCAGCCATAACCGGGACAGTTACGAGCAGTACTTC. This codes for CASSHNRDSYEQYF.

The chain is built from TRBV27 and TRBJ2-1; 7 nucleotides align to TRBD2. This CDR3 is 15 amino acids long. The V and J ends lost 3 bases and 1 base, in that order; junction bases with no gene match: 3. Per germline, CDR1 MNHEY and CDR2 SMNVEV (reference sequence). CDR3 amino acids: CASSLGGRSYNEQFF. CDR3 DNA: TGTGCCAGCAGTTTGGGGGGGAGGTCCTACAATGAGCAGTTCTTC.